These 24 T cell receptor beta chains originate from one sample sequenced in a study of T-cell reconstitution after alpha-beta-depleted transplantation in children listed by TCRdb under 2016. Library creation used PCR. TCRdb names Illumina HiSeq 2500 as the instrument used. TCR libraries were prepared with molecular barcoding, using unique molecular identifiers to normalize TCRbeta repertoire quantification. TCRdb trimmed public reads at Q25 via fastp, called clones via MiXCR and kept in-frame beta chains. CDR3 protein duplicates are merged, each entry listing the most common genes and DNA. The sample has over 550,000 distinct CDR3 sequences on record, 8% to 11% of them singletons. The top ten clonotypes cover approximately 4.1% of the sample. Specimen: PBMCs from the stem cell graft donor, collected from the stem cell graft. The receptor source for this set is a human donor who donated a stem cell graft to a child with acute myeloid leukemia.

This clonotype was picked up many times. The J gene is TRBJ2-7, the V gene TRBV20-1, with no clear D. The CDR3 has 13 amino acids. Germline CDR1 is DFQATT and CDR2 is SNEGSKA (reference sequence). V lost 2 bases, J lost 2 bases, and 10 bases lay in between. CDR3 protein: CSARRRSAYEQYF. The CDR3 bases are TGCAGTGCTAGACGCCGGTCTGCCTACGAGCAGTACTTC.

This clonotype was recorded at least ten times. The genes are TRBV5-1 and TRBJ2-3; TRBD1 matches at 10 bases. V lost 5 bases to trimming and J lost 3 bases; unmatched junction nucleotides: 9. CDR1 is SGHRS, CDR2 YFSETQ, per germline. The CDR3 loop spans 16 amino acids. DNA of the CDR3: TGCGCCAGCAGTCATGGACAGGGGGTAAGGACAGATACGCAGTATTTT. This gives the protein CASSHGQGVRTDTQYF.

This clonotype was found a few times. The chain has TRBV7-8 and TRBJ2-1; D is uncertain. Trimming took 3 bases from V and 6 from J, leaving 15 bases between them. CDR3 length equals 15 residues. Per the germline V gene, CDR1 is SGHVS and CDR2 is FQNEAQ. The CDR3: CASSFDGLLGNEQFF. In DNA form, the CDR3 reads TGTGCCAGCAGCTTTGATGGCCTATTGGGCAATGAGCAGTTCTTC.

This clonotype was picked up a small number of times. The V and J genes are TRBV20-1 and TRBJ2-1; the match to TRBD2 covers 9 bases. V lost 0 bases to trimming and J lost 7 bases; unmatched junction nucleotides: 13. This CDR3 region has 17 residues. Per the germline V gene, CDR1 is DFQATT and CDR2 is SNEGSKA (reference sequence). The DNA for the CDR3 is TGCAGTGCTAGAGATGTTATGGCTAGCGGGATCCGGAATGAGCAGTTCTTC. Translation: CSARDVMASGIRNEQFF.

The table lists this clonotype with a few counts. This rearrangement joins TRBV20-1 to TRBJ1-6, with D possibly being TRBD1 (6 bases). Trimming took 2 bases from V and 6 from J, leaving 11 bases between them. The length of the CDR3 is 14 residues. The germline V gene encodes CDR1 DFQATT and CDR2 SNEGSKA (reference sequence). CDR3 in amino acids: CSARPGASNSPLHF. CDR3 nucleotides: TGCAGTGCTAGACCAGGGGCGTCTAATTCACCCCTCCACTTT.

The rearrangement links TRBV20-1 to TRBJ2-7, with D possibly being TRBD2 (6 bases). This CDR3 has 15 amino acids. With 3 bases removed from V and 9 bases from J, the gap between germline ends came to 24 bases. Germline values: CDR1 DFQATT, CDR2 SNEGSKA (reference sequence). The CDR3: CSARGTGTPLEGQYF. In DNA form, the CDR3 reads TGCAGTGCTAGGGGAACCGGGACTCCTTTGGAGGGGCAGTACTTC.

The rearrangement links TRBV30 to TRBJ2-1; 9 bases map to TRBD1. Germline trimming cut 3 bases from V and 10 bases from J; bases unmatched to any gene: 7. CDR1 and CDR2 from the germline V gene are GTSNPN and SVGIG (reference sequence). This CDR3 spans 13 amino acids. The CDR3 sequence is CAWSGTGLEEQFF. In DNA form, the CDR3 reads TGTGCCTGGAGCGGGACAGGGCTCGAGGAGCAGTTCTTC. Supplemented by reference TRBV30 and TRBJ2-1, the full variable domain reads SQTIHQWPATLVQPVGSPLSLECTVEGTSNPNLYWYRQAAGRGLQLLFYSVGIGQISSEVPQNLSASRPQDRQFILSSKKLLLSDSGFYLCAWSGTGLEEQFFGPGTRLTVL.

The table lists this clonotype with a few counts. The chain recombines TRBV29-1 with TRBJ1-4, with D possibly matching TRBD1 (6 bases). V lost 6 bases and J lost 3, with 11 bases in between. CDR3 size: 13 residues. Germline V gives CDR1 SQVTM, CDR2 ANQGSEA. CDR3 sequence: CSVKQGANEKLFF. The CDR3, as DNA: TGCAGCGTGAAACAGGGAGCTAATGAAAAACTGTTTTTT.

This clonotype was counted at least ten times. At one boundary the junction diverges from the germline segment, which might be a read error. The V and J genes are TRBV7-7 and TRBJ2-1; D unclear. CDR3 size: 16 residues. Germline assignment: CDR1 SSHAT and CDR2 FNYEAQ (reference sequence). CDR3 sequence reads: CASSLGGSSSYNEQFF. DNA for the CDR3: TGTGCTAGCAGCTTAGGTGGTTCTAGCTCCTACAATGAGCAGTTCTTC.

The gene calls are TRBV2 and TRBJ2-1; maybe TRBD2 (5 bases). CDR1 and CDR2 from the germline V gene are SNHLY and FYNNEI. V gave up 1 base and J gave up 9 bases, with 13 bases separating them. The CDR3 is 14 amino acids. CDR3 sequence: CASSEGMRLAEQFF. For the CDR3, the DNA is TGTGCCAGCAGTGAAGGAATGAGGCTAGCTGAGCAGTTCTTC.

This clonotype has more than one count but fewer than ten. The V and J genes are TRBV6-5 and TRBJ2-7; TRBD2 agrees at 8 bases. Germline V gives CDR1 MNHEY, CDR2 SVGAGI. The CDR3 sequence is 14 residues long. The J segment lost 2 bases and the V segment lost 2 bases, leaving 2 bases of the junction unmatched. CDR3 sequence (DNA): TGTGCCAGCAGTTACGGGCGGGGGGCCTACGAGCAGTACTTC. It translates to CASSYGRGAYEQYF.

This clonotype was found many times. J is TRBJ1-1 and V is TRBV20-1; D uncertain. Trimming shortened V by 2 bases and J by 0 bases, and 10 bases separated the two germline ends. Germline assignment: CDR1 DFQATT and CDR2 SNEGSKA (reference sequence). The CDR3 has 14 residues. The CDR3 region has the DNA TGCAGTGCTAGACCCTCGTTGGTGAACACTGAAGCTTTCTTT. It is translated as CSARPSLVNTEAFF.

The rearrangement uses TRBV18 and TRBJ2-2; D is possibly TRBD2 (5 bases). This CDR3 has 17 amino acids. Trimming stripped 1 base from V and 4 bases from J, with 16 bases between. The germline V gene has CDR1 KGHSH and CDR2 LQKENI. The CDR3 DNA reads TGTGCCAGCTCACCACGCGTCGTTAGCGAGCTCACCGGGGAGCTGTTTTTT. Translating it yields CASSPRVVSELTGELFF.

This clonotype was counted only a few times. J is TRBJ2-1 and V is TRBV2, with D possibly called TRBD1 or TRBD2 (5 bases each). The germline gives CDR1 SNHLY, CDR2 FYNNEI. Trimming left V 0 bases short and J 6 bases short, with 15 bases between. This CDR3 has 16 amino acids. The CDR3 DNA reads as TGTGCCAGCAGTGAAGCGGCTCCTGGGGGTCTCAATGAGCAGTTCTTC. Residues: CASSEAAPGGLNEQFF.

The V gene is TRBV9, the J gene TRBJ1-2, with D uncertain. Between the trimmed V and J ends, which lost 6 bases and 2 bases, there was a span of 14 bases. CDR3 length: 14 residues. Germline loops: CDR1 SGDLS, CDR2 YYNGEE. The CDR3 loop reads CASTVDGLNYGYTF. The DNA of the CDR3 is TGTGCCAGCACCGTGGACGGCCTAAACTATGGCTACACCTTC. The whole variable domain, filled in from reference TRBV9 and TRBJ1-2, reads DSGVTQTPKHLITATGQRVTLRCSPRSGDLSVYWYQQSLDQGLQFLIQYYNGEERAKGNILERFSAQQFPDLHSELNLSSLELGDSALYFCASTVDGLNYGYTFGSGTRLTVV.

This clonotype was seen more than once but under ten times. The V gene is TRBV3-1, the J gene TRBJ2-1; 10 positions match TRBD1. CDR1 is LGHDT, CDR2 YNNKEL, per germline (reference sequence). This CDR3 region has 14 residues. V was pared by 4 bases and J by 9 bases, with 6 bases of the junction left unmatched. Here the CDR3 reads CASSPQTGGGEQFF. The CDR3 DNA reads as TGTGCCAGCAGCCCCCAGACAGGGGGCGGTGAGCAGTTCTTC.

This clonotype occurred once. The J gene is TRBJ2-3, the V gene TRBV6-1; 7 bases agree with TRBD2. J gave up 0 bases and V 3 bases, and 3 bases lay outside the gene matches. The CDR3 spans 15 residues. CDR1 is MNHNS and CDR2 is SASEGT in the germline V gene. The CDR3 DNA follows: TGTGCCAGCAGTGATGCAGCGGGGAGCACAGATACGCAGTATTTT. Residues: CASSDAAGSTDTQYF.

This rearrangement joins TRBV12-3 or TRBV12-4 to TRBJ2-1; possibly TRBD1 for D (5 bases). Deletions cut 1 base from V and 2 bases from J, with 9 bases between. CDR3 length equals 15 residues. The CDR3 DNA follows: TGTGCCAGCAGTTTAGACAGGCCACCCTACAATGAGCAGTTCTTC. Translation gives CASSLDRPPYNEQFF.

Only a few counts were recorded for this clonotype. The chain is built from TRBV12-3 or TRBV12-4 and TRBJ2-7; the D is unclear. V was trimmed by 5 bases and J by 0 bases, leaving 23 bases between them. There are 18 residues in the CDR3. Written as DNA, the CDR3 is TGTGCCAGCAGTCCAAGAGTCGGCAGGACCATGAGCTCCTACGAGCAGTACTTC. As protein: CASSPRVGRTMSSYEQYF.

This rearrangement joins TRBV7-2 to TRBJ2-7; tentatively, D is TRBD2 (7 bases). This CDR3 region has 15 residues. V lost 4 bases and J lost 3, with 16 bases in between. Germline CDR1 is SGHTA and CDR2 is FQGNSA. Here the CDR3 reads CASSSSAGALYEQYF. The CDR3, as DNA: TGTGCCAGCAGCTCAAGTGCGGGGGCTCTCTACGAGCAGTACTTC.

This clonotype was counted at least ten times. The chain combines TRBV15 with TRBJ2-2; TRBD2 is a possible D gene (5 bases). CDR3 size: 12 residues. Trimming shortened V by 6 bases and J by 9 bases, and 11 bases separated the two germline ends. The germline CDR1 and CDR2 sequences are LNHNV and YYDKDF (reference sequence). The CDR3 DNA reads TGTGCCACCAGTTCGGGGTCCCGGGAGCTGTTTTTT. Its protein is CATSSGSRELFF. Based on the CDR3 plus reference TRBV15 and TRBJ2-2, the full variable domain is DAMVIQNPRYQVTQFGKPVTLSCSQTLNHNVMYWYQQKSSQAPKLLFHYYDKDFNNEADTPDNFQSRRPNTSFCFLDIRSPGLGDTAMYLCATSSGSRELFFGEGSRLTVL.

V is TRBV12-5 and J is TRBJ2-3; possibly TRBD1 or TRBD2 for D (5 bases each). V was shortened by 2 bases and J by 0 bases, with 9 bases between the two germline ends. The germline V gene has CDR1 LGHNT and CDR2 FRNRAP. This CDR3 comprises 15 residues. The CDR3 region is CASGLPGRSTDTQYF. The CDR3 DNA sequence: TGTGCTAGTGGTTTGCCGGGGCGCAGCACAGATACGCAGTATTTT.

This clonotype was seen a handful of times. V gene TRBV12-3 or TRBV12-4 combines with J gene TRBJ2-3; possibly TRBD1 for D (5 bases). V was trimmed by 1 base and J by 6 bases, leaving 8 bases between them. The CDR3 is 13 residues long. The CDR3 loop reads CASSLGTMDTQYF. For the CDR3, the DNA is TGTGCCAGCAGTTTAGGGACAATGGATACGCAGTATTTT.

V and J are TRBV28 and TRBJ2-1, with D hard to call. Trimming removed 5 bases at V and 0 bases at J, with 17 bases between. The CDR3 is made up of 17 amino acids. From germline, CDR1 is MDHEN and CDR2 SYDVKM. The CDR3 here is CASSGPDSRSSYNEQFF. The CDR3 coding sequence is TGTGCCAGCAGTGGGCCTGATAGTCGAAGCTCCTACAATGAGCAGTTCTTC.